A selection of T cell receptor beta chains follows, all from one sample in a study of CD8 T cells in ankylosing spondylitis. MiXCR, applied by TCRdb to the 5' RACE reads, yields one record per CDR3 protein. The sample lists about 190,000 distinct CDR3 sequences, 10% to 15% seen once, with 9.5% to 12% in the top ten. Sequenced material: blood, either unsorted or a sorted T cell fraction (not recorded which). The source is a female donor with ankylosing spondylitis or in good health (not recorded which). Each CDR3 is given with its conserved first and last residue. The D gene is left open where the match is weak. Clone sizes are given selectively: once, few, many, or a class where the clone is expanded.

j_call: TRBJ2-1
clone_size: many
v_call: TRBV6-5
d_call: -
cdr3_nt: TGTGCCAGCAGTTACGGGACCTACAATGAGCAGTTCTTC
cdr3_aa: CASSYGTYNEQFF

j_call: TRBJ2-7
clone_size: -
v_call: TRBV16
d_call: -
cdr3_nt: TGTGCCAGCAGCCAATCGATGACAGGTAATTCCTACGAGCAGTACTTC
cdr3_aa: CASSQSMTGNSYEQYF

j_call: TRBJ1-2
clone_size: many
v_call: TRBV5-1
d_call: -
cdr3_nt: TGCGCCAGCAGCTCCACTGATGGCTACACCTTC
cdr3_aa: CASSSTDGYTF

j_call: TRBJ2-3
clone_size: many
v_call: TRBV29-1
d_call: -
cdr3_nt: TGCAGCGTTGAGTCTAGGGGCACAGATACGCAGTATTTT
cdr3_aa: CSVESRGTDTQYF

j_call: TRBJ2-3
clone_size: -
v_call: TRBV7-2
d_call: TRBD2
cdr3_nt: TGTGCCAGCAGCTTAGGAACTAGCGGGAGGAGCACAGATACGCAGTATTTT
cdr3_aa: CASSLGTSGRSTDTQYF

j_call: TRBJ1-1
clone_size: -
v_call: TRBV12-3/TRBV12-4
d_call: -
cdr3_nt: TGTGCCAGCAGTTTAGGGGTTGGGGGTGAAGCTTTCTTT
cdr3_aa: CASSLGVGGEAFF

j_call: TRBJ1-1
clone_size: many
v_call: TRBV5-1
d_call: -
cdr3_nt: TGCGCCAGCAGCTTGGTGATGGGGGGGGAAGCTTTCTTT
cdr3_aa: CASSLVMGGEAFF

j_call: TRBJ2-7
clone_size: many
v_call: TRBV6-5
d_call: -
cdr3_nt: TGTGCCAGCAGTTTCTCCCCTTTGGACAGGAGGGACGAGCAGTACTTC
cdr3_aa: CASSFSPLDRRDEQYF

j_call: TRBJ1-6
clone_size: few
v_call: TRBV20-1
d_call: -
cdr3_nt: TGCAGTGCTAGAGAGGCGGGGGCTGGGTCACCCCTCCACTTT
cdr3_aa: CSAREAGAGSPLHF

j_call: TRBJ1-4
clone_size: -
v_call: TRBV30
d_call: -
cdr3_nt: TGTGCCTGGAGTGTAGGTGGTGGACTGTTTTTT
cdr3_aa: CAWSVGGGLFF

j_call: TRBJ2-3
clone_size: -
v_call: TRBV12-3/TRBV12-4
d_call: TRBD2
cdr3_nt: TGTACCAGCAGTTTAAGTTGGGGACTAGCGGGAGTGGTTGATACGCAGTATTTT
cdr3_aa: CTSSLSWGLAGVVDTQYF

j_call: TRBJ2-3
clone_size: many
v_call: TRBV28
d_call: TRBD2
cdr3_nt: TGTGCCAGCAGTGGAAGACTAGCGGGAGGGGCGCAGTATTTT
cdr3_aa: CASSGRLAGGAQYF

j_call: TRBJ2-7
clone_size: many
v_call: TRBV19
d_call: -
cdr3_nt: TGTGCCAGTAGTATGGTTTTGGGGGCAGGGACTCTCTACGAGCAGTACTTC
cdr3_aa: CASSMVLGAGTLYEQYF

j_call: TRBJ1-5
clone_size: -
v_call: TRBV5-1
d_call: -
cdr3_nt: TGCGCCAGCAGGTTGGATCATAGCAATCAGCCCCAGCATTTT
cdr3_aa: CASRLDHSNQPQHF

j_call: TRBJ2-3
clone_size: -
v_call: TRBV5-1
d_call: -
cdr3_nt: TGCGCCAGCAGGTCAGGAGAGGCAGATACGCAGTATTTT
cdr3_aa: CASRSGEADTQYF

j_call: TRBJ2-7
clone_size: many
v_call: TRBV6-1
d_call: TRBD2
cdr3_nt: TGTGCCAGCAGTGAAGATCCTAGCGGTCCCTACGAGCAGTACTTC
cdr3_aa: CASSEDPSGPYEQYF

j_call: TRBJ2-1
clone_size: -
v_call: TRBV7-8
d_call: TRBD1
cdr3_nt: TGTGCCAGCAGCGCCCCGGGACAGGGGACAATAGGCGAGCAGTTCTTC
cdr3_aa: CASSAPGQGTIGEQFF

j_call: TRBJ2-2
clone_size: many
v_call: TRBV7-9
d_call: TRBD2
cdr3_nt: TGTGCCAGCAGCCCCGGGACTAGCGGGTTCGCCGGGGAGCTGTTTTTT
cdr3_aa: CASSPGTSGFAGELFF

j_call: TRBJ2-5
clone_size: many
v_call: TRBV7-6
d_call: -
cdr3_nt: TGTGCCAGCAGCTTAGGTATCCGCCCGGGGAGCCAAGAGACCCAGTACTTC
cdr3_aa: CASSLGIRPGSQETQYF

j_call: TRBJ2-7
clone_size: -
v_call: TRBV5-1
d_call: -
cdr3_nt: TGCGCCAGCAGCCCGGGACACGGCTCCTACGAGCAGTACTTC
cdr3_aa: CASSPGHGSYEQYF

j_call: TRBJ2-1
clone_size: few
v_call: TRBV30
d_call: -
cdr3_nt: TGTGCCTGGAGAGCCAAAATGGGAGAACCTCCCTCCTACAATGAGCAGTTCTTC
cdr3_aa: CAWRAKMGEPPSYNEQFF

j_call: TRBJ2-7
clone_size: many
v_call: TRBV9
d_call: -
cdr3_nt: TGTGCCAGCAGCGTAGGACTGAACTACGAGCAGTACTTC
cdr3_aa: CASSVGLNYEQYF

j_call: TRBJ2-5
clone_size: -
v_call: TRBV15
d_call: -
cdr3_nt: TGTGCCACCAGCAGAGGCGGACGGCGCCCATCAGAGACCCAGTACTTC
cdr3_aa: CATSRGGRRPSETQYF

j_call: TRBJ1-2
clone_size: -
v_call: TRBV20-1
d_call: -
cdr3_nt: TGCAGTGCTACTCGGGACGGCCCCTATGGCTACACCTTC
cdr3_aa: CSATRDGPYGYTF

j_call: TRBJ1-4
clone_size: many
v_call: TRBV5-1
d_call: -
cdr3_nt: TGCGCCAGCAGCTTTTTCGGAGCTAATGAAAAACTGTTTTTT
cdr3_aa: CASSFFGANEKLFF

j_call: TRBJ1-1
clone_size: -
v_call: TRBV24-1
d_call: -
cdr3_nt: TGTGCCACCAGTTTGAGGGGCAGTACTGAAGCTTTCTTT
cdr3_aa: CATSLRGSTEAFF

j_call: TRBJ1-1
clone_size: many
v_call: TRBV29-1
d_call: -
cdr3_nt: TGCAGCGTTGAAGATCGGGCGTTGAACACTGAAGCTTTCTTT
cdr3_aa: CSVEDRALNTEAFF

j_call: TRBJ2-7
clone_size: -
v_call: TRBV21-1
d_call: -
cdr3_nt: TGTGCCTTCCGCCTGAGCGACATCTCCAGCTCCTACGAGCAGTACTTC
cdr3_aa: CAFRLSDISSSYEQYF

j_call: TRBJ2-1
clone_size: many
v_call: TRBV20-1
d_call: -
cdr3_nt: TGCAGTGCCCAGAAACTAGTTGGGGAGGTTGAGCAGTTCTTC
cdr3_aa: CSAQKLVGEVEQFF

j_call: TRBJ2-7
clone_size: few
v_call: TRBV7-2
d_call: TRBD1
cdr3_nt: TGTGCCAGCTGTATGACAGGGGGTCCCTACGAGCAGTACTTC
cdr3_aa: CASCMTGGPYEQYF

j_call: TRBJ2-1
clone_size: -
v_call: TRBV28
d_call: TRBD2
cdr3_nt: TGTGCCAGCAGTTTTGTACTAGCGGGTGGGGGTGAGCAGTTCTTC
cdr3_aa: CASSFVLAGGGEQFF

j_call: TRBJ1-4
clone_size: many
v_call: TRBV11-2
d_call: -
cdr3_nt: TGTGCCAGCAGCTTAATATCGTCAGGGGTTGAAAAACTGTTTTTT
cdr3_aa: CASSLISSGVEKLFF

j_call: TRBJ2-1
clone_size: many
v_call: TRBV20-1
d_call: TRBD2
cdr3_nt: TGCAGTGCTACGGGACTAGCCTCCTACAATGAGCAGTTCTTC
cdr3_aa: CSATGLASYNEQFF

j_call: TRBJ2-6
clone_size: many
v_call: TRBV5-1
d_call: -
cdr3_nt: TGCGCCAGCAGCTTGTGGGACATTACCAACGTCCTGACTTTC
cdr3_aa: CASSLWDITNVLTF

j_call: TRBJ1-5
clone_size: many
v_call: TRBV20-1
d_call: TRBD1
cdr3_nt: TGCAGTGCACGAGTGGGACAGGGTTCAGGGCAGCCCCAGCATTTT
cdr3_aa: CSARVGQGSGQPQHF

j_call: TRBJ2-7
clone_size: few
v_call: TRBV9
d_call: -
cdr3_nt: TGTGCCAGCAATCCCTCGGGCGCGGGGAATCACGAGCAGTACTTC
cdr3_aa: CASNPSGAGNHEQYF

j_call: TRBJ2-7
clone_size: many
v_call: TRBV29-1
d_call: -
cdr3_nt: TGCAGCGTTCTTCAGGGTTCCTACGAGCAGTACTTC
cdr3_aa: CSVLQGSYEQYF

j_call: TRBJ2-6
clone_size: many
v_call: TRBV29-1
d_call: -
cdr3_nt: TGCAGCGCATCCGGGGCTGGGGCCAACGTCCTGACTTTC
cdr3_aa: CSASGAGANVLTF

j_call: TRBJ2-3
clone_size: many
v_call: TRBV5-1
d_call: -
cdr3_nt: TGCGCCAGCAGCTACAGCAGCACAGATACGCAGTATTTT
cdr3_aa: CASSYSSTDTQYF

j_call: TRBJ1-5
clone_size: many
v_call: TRBV24-1
d_call: -
cdr3_nt: TGTGCCACCAGTGACGTTGGCCCTTATCAGCCCCAGCATTTT
cdr3_aa: CATSDVGPYQPQHF

j_call: TRBJ2-7
clone_size: many
v_call: TRBV5-4
d_call: TRBD1
cdr3_nt: TGTGCCAGCAGCTATCCGGGACAGGGTCTCGAGCAGTACTTC
cdr3_aa: CASSYPGQGLEQYF

j_call: TRBJ2-3
clone_size: few
v_call: TRBV7-9
d_call: -
cdr3_nt: TGTGCCAGCAGCTTCGGGGGATCAGATACGCAGTATTTT
cdr3_aa: CASSFGGSDTQYF

j_call: TRBJ2-2
clone_size: many
v_call: TRBV23-1
d_call: TRBD1
cdr3_nt: TGCGCCAGCAGTCATCCGGGACAGAAGCTTCCCGGGGAGCTGTTTTTT
cdr3_aa: CASSHPGQKLPGELFF

j_call: TRBJ2-7
clone_size: few
v_call: TRBV29-1
d_call: TRBD1
cdr3_nt: TGCAGCGTTGTAGGGGGACAGGGGGCGTCCTCGGTCGAGCAGTACTTC
cdr3_aa: CSVVGGQGASSVEQYF

j_call: TRBJ2-2
clone_size: few
v_call: TRBV28
d_call: -
cdr3_nt: TGTGCCAGCAGTTTGACAGCCACCGGGGAGCTGTTTTTT
cdr3_aa: CASSLTATGELFF

j_call: TRBJ2-3
clone_size: many
v_call: TRBV2
d_call: -
cdr3_nt: TGTGCCAGCGGTCGGTCAGATACGCAGTATTTT
cdr3_aa: CASGRSDTQYF

j_call: TRBJ1-6
clone_size: -
v_call: TRBV6-5
d_call: -
cdr3_nt: TGTGCCAGCAGTTACGTGGATGGGAGGAGTGCGGATAATTCACCCCTCCACTTT
cdr3_aa: CASSYVDGRSADNSPLHF

j_call: TRBJ2-3
clone_size: -
v_call: TRBV7-3
d_call: -
cdr3_nt: TGTGCCAGCAGCTTAGGGTGGACAGATACGCAGTATTTT
cdr3_aa: CASSLGWTDTQYF

j_call: TRBJ1-1
clone_size: many
v_call: TRBV5-1
d_call: TRBD1
cdr3_nt: TGCGCCAGCAGCTTGGGGTCGGGACAGCTCATGAACACTGAAGCTTTCTTT
cdr3_aa: CASSLGSGQLMNTEAFF

j_call: TRBJ1-3
clone_size: many
v_call: TRBV3-1
d_call: -
cdr3_nt: TGTGCCAGCAGCCCGAACCCAGGAAACACCATATATTTT
cdr3_aa: CASSPNPGNTIYF

j_call: TRBJ1-4
clone_size: many
v_call: TRBV5-1
d_call: TRBD1
cdr3_nt: TGCGCCAGCAGCCCGACAGGGGATCCTAATGAAAAACTGTTTTTT
cdr3_aa: CASSPTGDPNEKLFF

j_call: TRBJ2-1
clone_size: -
v_call: TRBV6-5
d_call: -
cdr3_nt: TGTGCCAGCAGCCGAGACGCCCGTGAGCAGTTCTTC
cdr3_aa: CASSRDAREQFF

j_call: TRBJ1-5
clone_size: many
v_call: TRBV3-1
d_call: TRBD1
cdr3_nt: TGTGCCAGCAGCCAAGGGACAGGGGACCAGCCCCAGCATTTT
cdr3_aa: CASSQGTGDQPQHF

j_call: TRBJ1-1
clone_size: many
v_call: TRBV13
d_call: -
cdr3_nt: TGTGCCAGCAGCTTGATAGAAGCTTTCTTT
cdr3_aa: CASSLIEAFF

j_call: TRBJ2-7
clone_size: many
v_call: TRBV7-2
d_call: TRBD2
cdr3_nt: TGTGCCAGCAGCTTAGGACTAGCGGGAGGGAACGAGCAGTACTTC
cdr3_aa: CASSLGLAGGNEQYF